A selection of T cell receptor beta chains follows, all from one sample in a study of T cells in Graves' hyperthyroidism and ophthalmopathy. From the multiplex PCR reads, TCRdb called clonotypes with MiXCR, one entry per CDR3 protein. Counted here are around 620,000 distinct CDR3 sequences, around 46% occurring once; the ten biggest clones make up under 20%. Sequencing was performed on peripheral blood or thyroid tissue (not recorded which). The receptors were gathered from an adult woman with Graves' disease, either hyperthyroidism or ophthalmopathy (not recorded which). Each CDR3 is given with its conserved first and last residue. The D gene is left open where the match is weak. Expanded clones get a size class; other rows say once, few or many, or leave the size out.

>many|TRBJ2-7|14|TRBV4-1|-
CASSQVGIFGEQYF
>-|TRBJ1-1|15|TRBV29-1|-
CSVEVPGARNTEAFF
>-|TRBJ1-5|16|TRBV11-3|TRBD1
CASQNAGQGLDQPQHF
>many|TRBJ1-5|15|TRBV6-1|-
CASSDSGGAGQPQHF
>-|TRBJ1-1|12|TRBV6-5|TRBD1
CASSLDRGSAFF
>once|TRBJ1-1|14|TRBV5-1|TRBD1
CASSLTDRYTEAFF
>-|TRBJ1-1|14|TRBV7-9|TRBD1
CASSSHRGDTEAFF
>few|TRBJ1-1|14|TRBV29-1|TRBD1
CSVGQGWGANQAFF
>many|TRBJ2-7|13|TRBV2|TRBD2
CASRRESGHEQYF
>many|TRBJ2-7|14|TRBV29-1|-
CSVGPGLHSYEQYF
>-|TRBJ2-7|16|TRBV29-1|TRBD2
CSVRRKTSGRVYEQYF
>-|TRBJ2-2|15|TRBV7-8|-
CASSIRTINTGELFF
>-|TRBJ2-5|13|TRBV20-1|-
CSDGDAGRETQYF
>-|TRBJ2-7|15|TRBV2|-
CASSESDVDGGELYF
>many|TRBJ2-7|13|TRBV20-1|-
CSARKGVVNEQYF
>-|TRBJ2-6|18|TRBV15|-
CATSRGTGTNTGANVLTF
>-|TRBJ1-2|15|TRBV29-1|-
CSVPDSRSFNYGYTF
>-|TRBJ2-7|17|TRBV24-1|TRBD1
CATSDLRGQGPGGELYF
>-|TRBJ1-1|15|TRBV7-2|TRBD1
CASSLTGGSSTEAFF
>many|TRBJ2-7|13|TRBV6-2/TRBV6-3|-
CASSWERSYEQYF